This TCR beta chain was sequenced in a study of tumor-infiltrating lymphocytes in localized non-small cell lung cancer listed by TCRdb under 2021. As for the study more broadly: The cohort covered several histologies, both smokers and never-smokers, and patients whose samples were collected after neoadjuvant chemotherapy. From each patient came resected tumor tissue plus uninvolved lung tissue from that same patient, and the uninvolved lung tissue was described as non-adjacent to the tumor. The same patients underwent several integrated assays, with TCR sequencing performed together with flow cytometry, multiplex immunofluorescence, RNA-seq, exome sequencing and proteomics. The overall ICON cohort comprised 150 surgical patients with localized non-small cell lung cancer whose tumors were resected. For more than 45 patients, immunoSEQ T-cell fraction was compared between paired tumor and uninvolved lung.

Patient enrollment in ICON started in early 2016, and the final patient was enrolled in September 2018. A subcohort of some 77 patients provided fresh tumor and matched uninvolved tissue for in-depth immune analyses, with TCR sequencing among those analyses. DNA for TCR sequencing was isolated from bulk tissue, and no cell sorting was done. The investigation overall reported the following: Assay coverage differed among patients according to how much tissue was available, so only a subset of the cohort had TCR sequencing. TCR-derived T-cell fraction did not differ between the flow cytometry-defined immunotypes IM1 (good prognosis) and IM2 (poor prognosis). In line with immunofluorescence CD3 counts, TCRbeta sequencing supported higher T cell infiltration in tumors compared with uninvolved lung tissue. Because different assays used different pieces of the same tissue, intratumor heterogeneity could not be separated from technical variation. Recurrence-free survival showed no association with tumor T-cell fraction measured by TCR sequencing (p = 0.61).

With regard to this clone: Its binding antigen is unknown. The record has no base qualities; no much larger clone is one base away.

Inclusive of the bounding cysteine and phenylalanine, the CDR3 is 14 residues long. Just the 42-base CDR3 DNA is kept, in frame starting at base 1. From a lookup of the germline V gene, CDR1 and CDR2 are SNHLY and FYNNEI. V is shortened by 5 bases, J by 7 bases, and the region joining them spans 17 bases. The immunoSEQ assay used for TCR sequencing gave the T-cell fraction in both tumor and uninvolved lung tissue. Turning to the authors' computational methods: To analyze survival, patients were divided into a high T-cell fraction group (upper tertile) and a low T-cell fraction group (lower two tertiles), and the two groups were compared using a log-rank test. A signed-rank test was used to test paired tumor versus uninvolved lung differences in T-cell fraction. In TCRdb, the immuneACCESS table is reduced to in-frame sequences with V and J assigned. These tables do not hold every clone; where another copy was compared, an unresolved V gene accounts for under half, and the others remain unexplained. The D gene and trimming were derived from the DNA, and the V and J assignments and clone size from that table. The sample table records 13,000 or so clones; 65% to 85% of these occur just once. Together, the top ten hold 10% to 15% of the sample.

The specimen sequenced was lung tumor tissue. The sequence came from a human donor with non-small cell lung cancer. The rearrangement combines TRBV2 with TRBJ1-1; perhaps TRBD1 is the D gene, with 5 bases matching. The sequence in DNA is TGTGCCAGCAGTACCGGGACGGCCTTCGGTGAAGCTTTCTTT. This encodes CASSTGTAFGEAFF.